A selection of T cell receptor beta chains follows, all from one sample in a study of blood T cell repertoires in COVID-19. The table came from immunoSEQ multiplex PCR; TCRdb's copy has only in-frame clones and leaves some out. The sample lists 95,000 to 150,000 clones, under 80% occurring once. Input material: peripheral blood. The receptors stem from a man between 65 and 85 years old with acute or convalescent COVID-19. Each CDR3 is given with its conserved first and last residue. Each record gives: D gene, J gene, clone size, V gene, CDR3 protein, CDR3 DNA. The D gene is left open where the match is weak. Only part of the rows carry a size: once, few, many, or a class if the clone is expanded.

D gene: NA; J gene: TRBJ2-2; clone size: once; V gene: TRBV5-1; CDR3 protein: CASMQVEGNTGELFF; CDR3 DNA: TGCGCCAGCATGCAGGTTGAGGGGAACACCGGGGAGCTGTTTTTT
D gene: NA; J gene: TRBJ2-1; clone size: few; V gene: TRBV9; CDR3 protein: CASSGTRYNEQFF; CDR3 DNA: TGTGCCAGCAGCGGGACACGCTACAATGAGCAGTTCTTC
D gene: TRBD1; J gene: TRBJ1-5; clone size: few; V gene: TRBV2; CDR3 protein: CASSFPGTGNDQPQHF; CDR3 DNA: TGTGCCAGCAGCTTCCCCGGGACAGGGAATGATCAGCCCCAGCATTTT
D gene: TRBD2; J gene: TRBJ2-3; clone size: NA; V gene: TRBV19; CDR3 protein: CASSMISGGAGYTQYF; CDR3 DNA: TGTGCCAGTAGTATGATTAGCGGGGGTGCCGGGTATACGCAGTATTTT
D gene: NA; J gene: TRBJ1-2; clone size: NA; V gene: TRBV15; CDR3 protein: CATSRGGYNDYGYTF; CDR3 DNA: TGTGCCACCAGCAGAGGAGGGTACAACGACTATGGCTACACCTTC
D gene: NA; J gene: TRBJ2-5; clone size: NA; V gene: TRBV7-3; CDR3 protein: CASSLSPIQETQYF; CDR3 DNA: TGTGCCAGCAGCCTCTCACCTATCCAAGAGACCCAGTACTTC
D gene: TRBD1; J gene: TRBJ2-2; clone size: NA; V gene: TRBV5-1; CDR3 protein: CASSLGPGQGDTGELFF; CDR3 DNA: TGCGCCAGCAGCTTGGGGCCGGGACAGGGGGACACCGGGGAGCTGTTTTTT
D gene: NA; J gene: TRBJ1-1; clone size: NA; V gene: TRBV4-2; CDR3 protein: CASSQQSGMNTEAFF; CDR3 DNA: TGTGCCAGCAGCCAGCAGAGCGGCATGAACACTGAAGCTTTCTTT
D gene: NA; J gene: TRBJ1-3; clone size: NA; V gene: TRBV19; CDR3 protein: CASSIDGGPGSGNTIYF; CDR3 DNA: TGTGCCAGTAGTATAGATGGCGGTCCCGGCTCTGGAAACACCATATATTTT
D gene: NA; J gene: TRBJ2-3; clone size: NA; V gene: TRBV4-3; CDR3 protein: CASSQDLRGLRTQYF; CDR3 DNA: TGCGCCAGCAGCCAAGATCTGCGGGGACTCCGTACGCAGTATTTT
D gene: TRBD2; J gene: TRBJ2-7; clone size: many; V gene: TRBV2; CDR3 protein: CASSYSGGTDF; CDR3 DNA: TGTGCCAGCAGTTATAGCGGGGGGACCGACTTC
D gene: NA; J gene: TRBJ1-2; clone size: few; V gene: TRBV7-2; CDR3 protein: CASSLDSNYGYTF; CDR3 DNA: TGTGCCAGCAGCCTGGACAGTAACTATGGCTACACCTTC
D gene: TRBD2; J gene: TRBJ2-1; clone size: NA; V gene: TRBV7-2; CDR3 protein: CASSSVPSGNNEQFF; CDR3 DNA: TGTGCCAGCAGCTCTGTCCCTAGCGGGAACAATGAGCAGTTCTTC
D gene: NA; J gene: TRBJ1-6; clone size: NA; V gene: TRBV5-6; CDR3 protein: CASRRVVPAGSPLHF; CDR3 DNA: TGTGCCAGCCGACGGGTAGTTCCCGCGGGTTCACCCCTCCACTTT
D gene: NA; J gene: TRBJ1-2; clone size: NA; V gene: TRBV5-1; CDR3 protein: CASSLARGSDYGYTF; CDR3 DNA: TGCGCCAGCAGCTTGGCCAGGGGTAGCGACTATGGCTACACCTTC
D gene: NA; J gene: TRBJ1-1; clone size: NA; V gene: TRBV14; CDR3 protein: CASSHRTAFNTEAFF; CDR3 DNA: TGTGCCAGCAGCCACAGGACAGCGTTCAACACTGAAGCTTTCTTT
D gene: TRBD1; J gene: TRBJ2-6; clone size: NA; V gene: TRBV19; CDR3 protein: CASNPTGGIPRGTNVLTF; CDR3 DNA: TGTGCCAGTAACCCGACAGGGGGCATCCCCCGGGGGACCAACGTCCTGACTTTC
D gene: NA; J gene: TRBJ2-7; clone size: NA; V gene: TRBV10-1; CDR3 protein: CASSESRQGRLYEQYF; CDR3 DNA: TGCGCCAGCAGTGAGTCGAGGCAGGGGCGTCTCTACGAGCAGTACTTC
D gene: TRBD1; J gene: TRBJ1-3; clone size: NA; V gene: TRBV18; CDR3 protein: CASSPQGQSSGNTIYF; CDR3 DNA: TGTGCCAGCTCACCACAGGGACAGAGCTCTGGAAACACCATATATTTT
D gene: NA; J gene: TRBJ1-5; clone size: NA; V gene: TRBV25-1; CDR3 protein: CASSDPGAHQPQHF; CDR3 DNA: TGTGCCAGCAGTGATCCAGGGGCCCATCAGCCCCAGCATTTT
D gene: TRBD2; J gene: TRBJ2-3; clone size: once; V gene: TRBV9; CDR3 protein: CASSVLSGATDTQYF; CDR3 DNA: TGTGCCAGCAGCGTACTTAGCGGGGCCACAGATACGCAGTATTTT
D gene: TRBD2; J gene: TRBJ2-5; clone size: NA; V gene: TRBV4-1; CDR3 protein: CASSQGLAGGRQETQYF; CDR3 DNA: TGCGCCAGCAGCCAAGGACTAGCGGGGGGGCGTCAAGAGACCCAGTACTTC
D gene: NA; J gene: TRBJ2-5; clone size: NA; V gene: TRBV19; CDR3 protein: CASSSQSQGQETQYF; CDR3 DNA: TGTGCCAGTAGCTCCCAGAGCCAGGGCCAAGAGACCCAGTACTTC
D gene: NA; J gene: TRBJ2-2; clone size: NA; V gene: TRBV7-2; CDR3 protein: CASSLQTGNTGELFF; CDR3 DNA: TGTGCCAGCAGCTTACAGACGGGGAACACCGGGGAGCTGTTTTTT
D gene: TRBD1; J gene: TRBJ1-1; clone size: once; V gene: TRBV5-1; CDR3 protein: CASSLEAGGTEAFF; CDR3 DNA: TGCGCCAGCAGCCTGGAGGCAGGGGGCACTGAAGCTTTCTTT
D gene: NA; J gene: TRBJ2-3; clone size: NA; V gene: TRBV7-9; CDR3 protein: CASSAQTSTDTQYF; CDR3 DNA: TGTGCCAGCAGCGCCCAGACTAGCACAGATACGCAGTATTTT
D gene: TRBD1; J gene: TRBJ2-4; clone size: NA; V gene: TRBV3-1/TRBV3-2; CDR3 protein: CASSQTRQGATKNIQYF; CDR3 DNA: TGTGCCAGCAGCCAAACCAGACAGGGGGCGACCAAAAACATTCAGTACTTC